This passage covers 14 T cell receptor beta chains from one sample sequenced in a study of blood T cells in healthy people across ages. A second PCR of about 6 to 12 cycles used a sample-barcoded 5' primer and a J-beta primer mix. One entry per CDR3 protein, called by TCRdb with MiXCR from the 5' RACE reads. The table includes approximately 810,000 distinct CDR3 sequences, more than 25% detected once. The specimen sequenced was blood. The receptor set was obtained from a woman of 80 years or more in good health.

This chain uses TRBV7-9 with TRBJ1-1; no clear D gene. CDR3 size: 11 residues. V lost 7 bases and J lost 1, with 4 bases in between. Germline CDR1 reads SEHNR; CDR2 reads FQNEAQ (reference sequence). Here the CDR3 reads CASMRNTEAFF. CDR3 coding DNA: TGTGCCAGCATGAGGAACACTGAAGCTTTCTTT.

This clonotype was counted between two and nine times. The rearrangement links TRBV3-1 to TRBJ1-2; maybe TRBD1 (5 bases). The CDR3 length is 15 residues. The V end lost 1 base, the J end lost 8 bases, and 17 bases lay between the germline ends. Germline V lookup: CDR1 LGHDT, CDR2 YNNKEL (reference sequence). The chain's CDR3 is CASSQGRGVGGGYTF. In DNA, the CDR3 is TGTGCCAGCAGCCAAGGAAGGGGAGTGGGGGGGGGCTACACCTTC.

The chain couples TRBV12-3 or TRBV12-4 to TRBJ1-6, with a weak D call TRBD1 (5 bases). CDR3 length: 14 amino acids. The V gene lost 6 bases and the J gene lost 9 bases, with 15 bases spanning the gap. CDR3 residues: CASSPGQGTSPLHF. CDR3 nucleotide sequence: TGTGCCAGCAGCCCGGGGCAGGGCACTTCACCCCTCCACTTT.

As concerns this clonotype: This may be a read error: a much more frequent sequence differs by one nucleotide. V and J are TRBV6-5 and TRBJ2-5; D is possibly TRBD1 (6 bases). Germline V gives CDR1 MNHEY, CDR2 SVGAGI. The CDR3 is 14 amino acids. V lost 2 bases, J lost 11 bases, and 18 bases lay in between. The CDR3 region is CASSYRARDNEQYF. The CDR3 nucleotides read TGTGCCAGCAGTTACAGGGCGAGGGACAATGAGCAGTACTTC.

The CDR3 is CASRDVGLEAFF. Here the CDR3 DNA reads TGTGCCAGCAGAGATGTAGGGCTTGAAGCTTTCTTT. This chain connects TRBV25-1 to TRBJ1-1; no reliable D call. Germline V gene lookup returns CDR1 MGHDK and CDR2 SYGVNS. This CDR3 has 12 amino acids. Trimming pared 6 bases from V and 7 bases from J, leaving 12 bases between.

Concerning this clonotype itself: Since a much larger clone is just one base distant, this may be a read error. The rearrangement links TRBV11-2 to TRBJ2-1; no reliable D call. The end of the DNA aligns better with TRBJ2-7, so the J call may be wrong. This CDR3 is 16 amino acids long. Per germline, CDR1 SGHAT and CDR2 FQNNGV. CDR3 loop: CASSELPSSAYNEQYF. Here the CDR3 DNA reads TGTGCCAGCAGCGAGCTACCCTCCTCCGCCTACAATGAGCAGTACTTC.

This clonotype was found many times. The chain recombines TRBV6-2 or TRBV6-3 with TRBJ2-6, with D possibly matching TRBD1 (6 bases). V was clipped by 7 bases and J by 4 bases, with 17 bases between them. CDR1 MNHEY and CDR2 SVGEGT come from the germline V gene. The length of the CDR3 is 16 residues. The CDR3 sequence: CASTIGRGVGANVLTF. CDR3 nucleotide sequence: TGTGCCAGCACTATAGGCAGGGGCGTGGGGGCCAACGTCCTGACTTTC.

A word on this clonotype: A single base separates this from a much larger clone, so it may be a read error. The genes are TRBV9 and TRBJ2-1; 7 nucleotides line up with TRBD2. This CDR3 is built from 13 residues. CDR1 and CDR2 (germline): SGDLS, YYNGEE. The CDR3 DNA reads TGTGCCGGCAGCGTAGGACTAGACGCTATACAGTTCTTC. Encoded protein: CAGSVGLDAIQFF.

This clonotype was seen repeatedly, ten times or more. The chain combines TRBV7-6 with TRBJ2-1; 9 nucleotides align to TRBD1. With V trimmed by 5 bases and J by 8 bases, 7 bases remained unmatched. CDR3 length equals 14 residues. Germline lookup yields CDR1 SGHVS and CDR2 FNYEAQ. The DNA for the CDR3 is TGTGCCAGCAGCCGGGGACAGGGCTGGTATGAGCAGTTCTTC. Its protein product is CASSRGQGWYEQFF.

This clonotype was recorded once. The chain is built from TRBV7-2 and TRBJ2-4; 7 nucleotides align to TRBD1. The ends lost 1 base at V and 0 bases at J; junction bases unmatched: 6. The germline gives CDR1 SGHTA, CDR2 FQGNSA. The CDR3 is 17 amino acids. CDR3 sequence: CASSLGGTARAKNIQYF. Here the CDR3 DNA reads TGTGCCAGCAGCTTAGGAGGGACAGCTCGAGCCAAAAACATTCAGTACTTC. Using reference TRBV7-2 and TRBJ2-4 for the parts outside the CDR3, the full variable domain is GAGVSQSPSNKVTEKGKDVELRCDPISGHTALYWYRQSLGQGLEFLIYFQGNSAPDKSGLPSDRFSAERTGGSVSTLTIQRTQQEDSAVYLCASSLGGTARAKNIQYFGAGTRLSVL.

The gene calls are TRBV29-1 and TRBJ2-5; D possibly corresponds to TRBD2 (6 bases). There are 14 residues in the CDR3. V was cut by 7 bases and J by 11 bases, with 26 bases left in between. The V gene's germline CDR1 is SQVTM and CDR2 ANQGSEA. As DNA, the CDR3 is TGCAGCGCTCAACCTAGGCTAGCGAACCGTGAGCAGTACTTC. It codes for CSAQPRLANREQYF.

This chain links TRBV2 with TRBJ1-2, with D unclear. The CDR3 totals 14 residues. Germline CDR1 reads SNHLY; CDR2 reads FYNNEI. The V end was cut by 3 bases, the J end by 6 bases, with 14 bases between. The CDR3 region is CASSERSISDGYTF. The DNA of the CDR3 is TGTGCCAGCAGTGAGAGATCGATCTCGGATGGCTACACCTTC.

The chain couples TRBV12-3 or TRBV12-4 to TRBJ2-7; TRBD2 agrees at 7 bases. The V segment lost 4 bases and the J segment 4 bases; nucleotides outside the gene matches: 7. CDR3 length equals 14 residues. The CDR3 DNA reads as TGTGCCAGCAGTTCCCGGGGGGTGCCTTACGAGCAGTACTTC. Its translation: CASSSRGVPYEQYF.

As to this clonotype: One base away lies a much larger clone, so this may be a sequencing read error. CDR3 region: CASSPGLAGGIDNQQFF. The CDR3 nucleotides are TGTGCCAGCAGCCCGGGACTAGCGGGGGGTATCGACAATCAGCAGTTCTTC. V usage is TRBV5-4 and J usage is TRBJ2-1, with 15 bases matching TRBD2. The germline V gene has CDR1 SGHNT and CDR2 YYREEE (reference sequence). The CDR3 covers 17 residues.